This TCR beta chain derives from a study of T cell responses to AZD1222 COVID-19 vaccine. General study results and limits: Epitopes outside B.1.351 and B.1.1.7 mutated regions reportedly drew nearly half of spike TCRs. Spike-specific TCR depth and breadth grew after two AZD1222 doses. Only 5 to 7 individuals given AZD1222 were seropositive at baseline.

This CDR3 is built from 16 residues. V trimming: 4 bases; J trimming: 9 bases; junction bases outside the gene matches: 10. CDR1 MNHNY and CDR2 SVGAGI come from the germline V gene (reference sequence). This clone was observed once. Antigen unknown. The table came from immunoSEQ multiplex PCR; TCRdb's copy has only in-frame clones and leaves some out. The sample yields some 200,000 clones, under 95% seen once. The chain uses TRBV6-6 and TRBJ2-1; 12 bases line up with TRBD2. Sequencing used peripheral blood, obtained on day 0 of AZD1222 vaccination. This sequence originates from an adult in good health. The CDR3 nucleotides read TGTGCCAGCAGTTCCATCCTAGCGGGGGGGCCGAGTGAGCAGTTCTTC. Protein sequence: CASSSILAGGPSEQFF.